What follows are 29 T cell receptor beta chains derived from one specimen sequenced in a study of T cell clonality in common variable immunodeficiency. Their antigens remain unidentified. The study, taken as a whole, reports: Common variable immunodeficiency TCR beta sequences reportedly had fewer deletions and N-nucleotide insertions.

This table comes from immunoSEQ multiplex PCR, and its TCRdb copy is limited to in-frame clones, with some not included. The data show approximately 17,000 clones, none appearing only once, with more than 12% held by the ten largest. Sequenced sample: peripheral blood mononuclear cells. The receptors were gathered from a human donor with common variable immunodeficiency.

This clone occurred a few times. CDR3 sequence: CASSWDNYEQYF. CDR3 DNA (partial): TGTGCCAGTAGTTGGGACAATTACGAG. V gene TRBV19 combines with J gene TRBJ2-7, with D maybe TRBD1 (6 bases). With the read ending 3 residues before the CDR3 end, the germline J gene is used to fill in that end. Germline V gene sequence: CDR1 LNHDA, CDR2 SQIVND (reference sequence). Trimming shortened V by 5 bases and J by 4 bases, and 9 bases separated the two germline ends. The CDR3 totals 12 residues. The variable domain in full, with the rest retrieved from reference TRBV19 and TRBJ2-7, is DGGITQSPKYLFRKEGQNVTLSCEQNLNHDAMYWYRQDPGQGLRLIYYSQIVNDFQKGDIAEGYSVSREKKESFPLTVTSAQKNPTAFYLCASSWDNYEQYFGPGTRLTVT.

A word on this clone: Sequencing ends 3 residues short of the CDR3 end; the germline J gene provides the rest. This sequence joins TRBV6-2 or TRBV6-3 and TRBJ2-5; no definite D call. V shed 4 bases and J shed 0 bases, with 6 bases lying between them. Germline V gene sequence: CDR1 MNHEY, CDR2 SVGEGT. This CDR3 spans 13 amino acids. The sequenced CDR3 bases are TGTGCCAGCAGTTCCGGGTACCAAGAGACC. Translation gives CASSSGYQET. The full CDR3 protein is CASSSGYQETQYF.

In its sample, this clone was seen many times. The CDR3 is cut off 3 residues early in the read; its end comes from the germline J gene. The rearrangement joins TRBV18 to TRBJ1-2; 7 nucleotides agree with TRBD1. The CDR3 is 15 amino acids. The trim removed 3 bases at V and 4 bases at J, leaving 8 bases unmatched. The germline V gene encodes CDR1 KGHSH and CDR2 LQKENI. CDR3 sequence reads: CASSPETGLGYGYTF. Incomplete CDR3 DNA: TGTGCCAGCTCACCCGAGACAGGGTTGGGCTATGGC.

In regard to this clone: Sequencing ends 3 residues short of the CDR3 end; the germline J gene provides the rest. The chain recombines TRBV5-6 with TRBJ2-7, with D possibly being TRBD1 (5 bases). The CDR3 consists of 14 residues. Germline CDR1 and CDR2: SGHDT and YYEEEE. V lost 3 bases, J lost 2 bases, and 12 bases lay in between. CDR3 DNA (partial): TGTGCCAGCAGCTGGCGACAGCCAACCTACGAG. Residues: CASSWRQPTYE. The whole CDR3 protein reads CASSWRQPTYEQYF. Complete variable domain (other parts from reference TRBV5-6 and TRBJ2-7): DAGVTQSPTHLIKTRGQQVTLRCSPKSGHDTVSWYQQALGQGPQFIFQYYEEEERQRGNFPDRFSGHQFPNYSSELNVNALLLGDSALYLCASSWRQPTYEQYFGPGTRLTVT.

This clone has just a few counts. The read falls 3 residues short of the CDR3 end, and the missing part is taken from the germline J gene. The V and J genes are TRBV19 and TRBJ2-6; 9 bases match TRBD1. J was trimmed by 3 bases and V by 7 bases; bases with no gene match: 10. CDR3 size: 17 residues. CDR1 is LNHDA and CDR2 is SQIVND in the germline V gene (reference sequence). CDR3 region: CASTPGQGAGGANVLTF. Partial CDR3 DNA: TGTGCCAGTACTCCGGGACAGGGAGCCGGTGGGGCCAACGTC.

As concerns this clone: The DNA ends 3 residues before the CDR3 does, and the rest of the CDR3 is filled in from the germline J gene. The rearrangement uses TRBV5-1 and TRBJ2-1; 9 bases are a match to TRBD2. CDR1 SGHRS and CDR2 YFSETQ come from the germline V gene. V gave up 3 bases and J gave up 2 bases; unmatched junction bases: 6. The CDR3 is made up of 16 amino acids. Incomplete CDR3 DNA: TGCGCCAGCAGCTCCTCCACTAGCGGGCCCTACAATGAG. This gives the protein CASSSSTSGPYNE. The entire CDR3 sequence reads CASSSSTSGPYNEQFF.

There are many counts of this clone. The CDR3 end is not reached by the read, which stops 3 residues before it; the germline J gene fills it in. The rearrangement links TRBV10-3 to TRBJ2-3, with 11 bases lining up with TRBD2. CDR1 is ENHRY, CDR2 SYGVKD, per germline. CDR3 length: 17 residues. The ends lost 4 bases at V and 3 bases at J; junction bases unmatched: 9. CDR3 loop: CAISAVKLAGDTDTQYF. The sequenced CDR3 bases are TGTGCCATCAGTGCTGTGAAACTAGCGGGAGATACAGATACG.

This clone came up many times. The CDR3 end falls 3 residues outside the read, so it is completed with the germline J gene. The chain recombines TRBV23-1 with TRBJ2-4; no clear D gene. TRBV23-1 falls under the ORF class, with uncertain function. Trimming took off 9 bases at V and 1 base at J, with 16 bases between the two ends. The CDR3 is 15 residues long. CDR3 bases read: TGCGCCAGAATAGTAAAAAGGGCGGCCAAAAACATT. It yields the protein CARIVKRAAKNI. The full CDR3 protein is CARIVKRAAKNIQYF.

There are a few counts of this clone. The sequenced fragment ends 3 residues before the CDR3 boundary, so the rest is inferred from the germline J gene. The rearrangement links TRBV7-8 to TRBJ1-5; D is unresolved. The CDR3 has 16 residues. In germline, CDR1 is SGHVS, CDR2 FQNEAQ. Trimming removed 5 bases at V and 7 bases at J, with 21 bases between. This chain's CDR3 is CASSPAIGGIGQPQHF. The CDR3 DNA, read in part, is TGTGCCAGCAGCCCGGCCATCGGCGGGATCGGACAGCCC. Based on the CDR3 plus reference TRBV7-8 and TRBJ1-5, the full variable domain is GAGVSQSPRYKVAKRGQDVALRCDPISGHVSLFWYQQALGQGPEFLTYFQNEAQLDKSGLPSDRFFAERPEGSVSTLKIQRTQQEDSAVYLCASSPAIGGIGQPQHFGDGTRLSIL.

This clone came up a few times. The sequence runs out 3 residues before the end of the CDR3; the remainder is reconstructed from the germline J gene. The chain uses TRBV5-1 and TRBJ1-3; 7 bases are a match to TRBD1. V trimming: 0 bases; J trimming: 4 bases; junction bases outside the gene matches: 4. Germline V gene lookup returns CDR1 SGHRS and CDR2 YFSETQ. The CDR3 length is 15 residues. CDR3 sequence reads: CASSLEGARGNTIYF. The CDR3 bases that were read are TGCGCCAGCAGCTTGGAGGGGGCGAGAGGAAACACC.

The table lists this clone with many counts. The missing CDR3 end, 3 residues past where the read stops, is filled in from the germline J gene. The chain combines TRBV18 with TRBJ2-3, with D perhaps matching TRBD2 (6 bases). Germline CDR1 KGHSH, CDR2 LQKENI. The CDR3 has 16 residues. The V end was cut by 3 bases, the J end by 0 bases, with 13 bases between. The DNA read from the CDR3 is TGTGCCAGCTCACCGCCCTGGGACTTCAGCACAGATACG. Its protein is CASSPPWDFSTDT. The whole CDR3 sequence reads CASSPPWDFSTDTQYF. The variable domain in full, with the rest retrieved from reference TRBV18 and TRBJ2-3, is NAGVMQNPRHLVRRRGQEARLRCSPMKGHSHVYWYRQLPEEGLKFMVYLQKENIIDESGMPKERFSAEFPKEGPSILRIQQVVRGDSAAYFCASSPPWDFSTDTQYFGPGTRLTVL.

This clone turned up a few times. The read terminates 3 residues ahead of where the CDR3 ends, so the germline J gene completes it. This rearrangement joins TRBV6-2 or TRBV6-3 to TRBJ2-7; D may be TRBD2 (5 bases). Trimming shortened V by 2 bases and J by 6 bases, and 14 bases separated the two germline ends. The CDR3 consists of 14 residues. Germline loops: CDR1 MNHEY, CDR2 SVGEGT. The sequenced part of the CDR3 DNA is TGTGCCAGCAGTTACCCTTGGCGGGTTCGCGAG. Its translation: CASSYPWRVRE. In full, the CDR3 reads CASSYPWRVREQYF.

This clone was recorded many times. With the read ending 3 residues before the CDR3 end, the germline J gene is used to fill in that end. This sequence joins TRBV2 and TRBJ2-1; no clear D gene. There are 14 residues in the CDR3. Trimming removed 5 bases from V and 6 bases from J, with 14 bases in between. Germline CDR1 reads SNHLY; CDR2 reads FYNNEI. The DNA read from the CDR3 is TGTGCCAGCAGTAGTGAAGAGTATAGCAATGAG. Protein product: CASSSEEYSNE. The complete CDR3 sequence is CASSSEEYSNEQFF.

With regard to this clone: Read coverage stops 3 residues before the CDR3 terminus; the germline J gene supplies the remainder. The rearrangement links TRBV18 to TRBJ1-1, with D maybe TRBD1 (5 bases). The V end lost 1 base, the J end lost 1 base, and 7 bases lay between the germline ends. Germline V gene sequence: CDR1 KGHSH, CDR2 LQKENI. The CDR3 consists of 14 residues. The DNA read from the CDR3 is TGTGCCAGCTCACCACAGAGGGGGAACACTGAA. It translates to CASSPQRGNTE. The full CDR3 is CASSPQRGNTEAFF.

This clone was seen only a few times. The CDR3 goes on 3 residues after the read ends, and that part is filled in from the germline J gene. The rearrangement joins TRBV2 to TRBJ2-1; 8 bases agree with TRBD2. Trimming at V came to 4 bases and at J to 4 bases, leaving 9 bases not matched to a gene. Germline V gene lookup returns CDR1 SNHLY and CDR2 FYNNEI. The CDR3 contains 16 residues. CDR3 sequence: CASSGGLPGGYNEQFF. The CDR3 bases that were read are TGTGCCAGCAGTGGGGGACTACCGGGGGGGTACAATGAG.

This clone was detected ten times or more. The read ends 3 residues early relative to the CDR3; the germline J gene fills the gap. This chain joins TRBV7-9 and TRBJ1-1, with a weak D call TRBD1 (5 bases). V was trimmed by 6 bases and J by 1 base, leaving 6 bases between them. The CDR3 spans 12 residues. Looked up from germline, CDR1 is SEHNR and CDR2 is FQNEAQ (reference sequence). The CDR3 spells CASSTGNTEAFF. Partial CDR3 DNA: TGTGCCAGCAGTACAGGGAACACTGAA.

This clone was counted only a few times. The DNA ends 3 residues before the CDR3 does, and the rest of the CDR3 is filled in from the germline J gene. The chain carries TRBV7-9 and TRBJ2-7; no definite D call. Trimming took off 2 bases at V and 2 bases at J, with 13 bases between the two ends. Germline loops: CDR1 SEHNR, CDR2 FQNEAQ (reference sequence). The CDR3 is 15 residues long. CDR3 DNA, as far as it was read: TGTGCCAGCAGCTTAACCCAGGCGAAAACCTACGAG. Translating gives CASSLTQAKTYE. From start to end, the CDR3 is CASSLTQAKTYEQYF.

As regards this clone: The CDR3 extends 3 residues past the end of the read, so its final part is completed from the germline J gene. V and J are TRBV29-1 and TRBJ2-5; 8 bases are a match to TRBD1. The CDR3 has 12 residues. After removal of 7 bases from V and 5 bases from J, the junction contained 6 bases not matched to a gene. Germline assignment: CDR1 SQVTM and CDR2 ANQGSEA. The covered CDR3 bases are TGCAGCGCCAATCAGGGGGCCGAGACC. Protein sequence: CSANQGAET. The complete CDR3 sequence is CSANQGAETQYF.

This clone showed up just a few times. From the germline J gene comes the end of the CDR3, since the read stops 3 residues before it. V is TRBV20-1 and J is TRBJ2-1, with 7 bases matching TRBD1. V was clipped by 6 bases and J by 4 bases; unmatched bases: 6. Germline loops: CDR1 DFQATT, CDR2 SNEGSKA (reference sequence). The CDR3 covers 13 residues. The CDR3 sequence: CSASGQQYNEQFF. The sequenced part of the CDR3 DNA is TGCAGTGCCTCGGGACAGCAATACAATGAG.

In the case of this clone: From the germline J gene comes the end of the CDR3, since the read stops 3 residues before it. The V and J genes are TRBV5-1 and TRBJ2-5; possible D gene TRBD1, 6 bases. The CDR3 contains 18 residues. The V gene's germline CDR1 is SGHRS and CDR2 YFSETQ. Trimming shortened V by 0 bases and J by 4 bases, and 22 bases separated the two germline ends. The CDR3 spells CASSLGTVSTRIGETQYF. Incomplete CDR3 DNA: TGCGCCAGCAGCTTGGGGACAGTATCAACCCGTATAGGAGAGACC. Combining the CDR3 with reference TRBV5-1 and TRBJ2-5 gives the whole variable domain KAGVTQTPRYLIKTRGQQVTLSCSPISGHRSVSWYQQTPGQGLQFLFEYFSETQRNKGNFPGRFSGRQFSNSRSEMNVSTLELGDSALYLCASSLGTVSTRIGETQYFGPGTRLLVL.

The sample holds a few counts of this clone. The CDR3 goes on 3 residues after the read ends, and that part is filled in from the germline J gene. The rearrangement links TRBV6-4 to TRBJ2-1, with 7 bases identical to TRBD2. CDR3 size: 16 residues. J gave up 4 bases and V 0 bases, and 6 bases lay outside the gene matches. The V gene's germline CDR1 is MRHNA and CDR2 SNTAGT. This chain's CDR3 is CASSDSFVSGYNEQFF. Partial CDR3 DNA: TGTGCCAGCAGTGACTCGTTCGTTAGCGGGTACAATGAG.

This clone was seen repeatedly, ten times or more. The read falls 3 residues short of the CDR3 end, and the missing part is taken from the germline J gene. The genes are TRBV18 and TRBJ1-3; 7 bases agree with TRBD1. There are 17 residues in the CDR3. Germline V gives CDR1 KGHSH, CDR2 LQKENI. Unmatched junction bases numbered 8, after V lost 3 bases and J lost 0 bases. CDR3 DNA, as far as it was read: TGTGCCAGCTCACCGATCAGGGGGAAAAGCTCTGGAAACACC. Encoded protein: CASSPIRGKSSGNT. The whole CDR3 is CASSPIRGKSSGNTIYF.

This clone was counted many times. Read data end 3 residues before the CDR3 end; the end is taken from the germline J gene. The chain uses TRBV2 and TRBJ1-1, with D possibly being TRBD1 (6 bases). The CDR3 runs 14 residues. The V end lost 8 bases, the J end lost 1 base, and 14 bases lay between the germline ends. CDR1 is SNHLY, CDR2 FYNNEI, per germline. CDR3 region: CASVRTAANTEAFF. Partial CDR3 DNA: TGTGCCAGCGTTCGGACAGCGGCGAACACTGAA.

This clone was observed many times. The read is 3 residues too short to cover the CDR3 end, so that end is filled in from the germline J gene. The chain combines TRBV29-1 with TRBJ2-5; TRBD2 matches at 7 bases. With 1 base clipped from V and 7 bases from J, the junction kept 6 bases outside the gene matches. Germline CDR1 SQVTM, CDR2 ANQGSEA. The CDR3 sequence is 13 residues long. The CDR3 sequence is CSVEVTSIRTQYF. CDR3 DNA, as far as it was read: TGCAGCGTTGAAGTGACTAGCATTCGGACC.

This clone occurred a few times. The CDR3 end is not reached by the read, which stops 3 residues before it; the germline J gene fills it in. The chain carries TRBV6-1 and TRBJ2-5; D is possibly TRBD2 (7 bases). Germline CDR1 and CDR2: MNHNS and SASEGT. This CDR3 is built from 16 residues. V lost 2 bases, J lost 4 bases, and 17 bases lay in between. The part of the CDR3 DNA that was read is TGTGCCAGCAGTGAAAATTTGAGGGGGGGTGGAGAGACC. This encodes CASSENLRGGGET. The full CDR3 protein is CASSENLRGGGETQYF.

This clone was found many times. The read finishes 3 residues shy of the CDR3 end, and the germline J gene is used to complete it. The chain recombines TRBV5-4 with TRBJ1-2; TRBD1 matches 9 bases. Germline CDR1 reads SGHNT; CDR2 reads YYREEE (reference sequence). The V gene end was trimmed by 4 bases and the J gene end by 0 bases; junction bases not matched to a gene: 4. The CDR3 runs 15 residues. The part of the CDR3 DNA that was read is TGTGCCAGCAGCCTCCGACAGGGGGCTAACTATGGC. Protein product: CASSLRQGANYG. In full, the CDR3 reads CASSLRQGANYGYTF.

This clone was found a few times. The read terminates 3 residues before the CDR3 end, so the remaining end is supplied by the germline J gene. This rearrangement joins TRBV7-9 to TRBJ1-1, with 7 bases fitting TRBD1. CDR3 length: 14 amino acids. V gave up 4 bases and J gave up 5 bases; unmatched junction bases: 7. CDR1 and CDR2 from the germline V gene are SEHNR and FQNEAQ (reference sequence). CDR3 loop: CASSSRQGGTEAFF. Partial CDR3 DNA: TGTGCCAGCAGCTCGCGACAGGGTGGAACTGAA.

This clone was observed at least ten times. The read is 3 residues too short to cover the CDR3 end, so that end is filled in from the germline J gene. The gene calls are TRBV14 and TRBJ2-1; tentatively, D is TRBD1 (7 bases). The CDR3 has 16 amino acids. Looked up from germline, CDR1 is SGHDN and CDR2 is FVKESK. With 0 bases removed from V and 2 bases from J, the gap between germline ends came to 11 bases. The covered CDR3 bases are TGTGCCAGCAGCCAAGACCCAGGGGGGACCTACAATGAG. Amino acids: CASSQDPGGTYNE. The whole CDR3 sequence is CASSQDPGGTYNEQFF.

This clone was found many times. From the germline J gene comes the end of the CDR3, since the read stops 3 residues before it. This rearrangement joins TRBV29-1 to TRBJ1-3; perhaps TRBD1 as D (6 bases). This CDR3 spans 14 amino acids. Trimming cost V 6 bases and J 0 bases, with 12 bases left between them. CDR1 and CDR2 (germline): SQVTM, ANQGSEA. The CDR3 spells CSVARDNSGNTIYF. The CDR3 bases that were read are TGCAGCGTCGCCAGGGACAACTCTGGAAACACC.